The T cell receptor (beta chain) described here comes from a study of shared clonotypes between healthy human individuals. The wider study: Three plates were used per donor for CD4 naive, three for CD4 memory, two for CD8 naive and one for CD8 memory.

Regarding the study as a whole: As a rule, naive subsets had a larger estimated richness than memory subsets.

CD45RO-negative cells were positively selected for CCR7, leaving out terminally differentiated effector memory CD45RA+ cells. A remark on this clone: The antigen remains undetermined.

Data came from immunoSEQ multiplex PCR; TCRdb stores just in-frame clones and leaves some out. The sample has 550,000 to 600,000 clones, 95% to 98% seen once; the top ten hold 0.3%. The CDR3 contains 14 residues. The germline V gene encodes CDR1 SQVTM and CDR2 ANQGSEA. V shed 2 bases and J 3 bases; nucleotides not matched to a gene: 5. This clonotype was sampled from a man aged 30 to 45 in good health. The specimen was naive CD8+ T cells sorted from blood. The chain recombines TRBV29-1 with TRBJ2-7; 9 bases map to TRBD1. The CDR3 loop reads CSVEQGTGYYEQYF. The CDR3 DNA is TGCAGCGTTGAACAAGGGACAGGGTACTACGAGCAGTACTTC.